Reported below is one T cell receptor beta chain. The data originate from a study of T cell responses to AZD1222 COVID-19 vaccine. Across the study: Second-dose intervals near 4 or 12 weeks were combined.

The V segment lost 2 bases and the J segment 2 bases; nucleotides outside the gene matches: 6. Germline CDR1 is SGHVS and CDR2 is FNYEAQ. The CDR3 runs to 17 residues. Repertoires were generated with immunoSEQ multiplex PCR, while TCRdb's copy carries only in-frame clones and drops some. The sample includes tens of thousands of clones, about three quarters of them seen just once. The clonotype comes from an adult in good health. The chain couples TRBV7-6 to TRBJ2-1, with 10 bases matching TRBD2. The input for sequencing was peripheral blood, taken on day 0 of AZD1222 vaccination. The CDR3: CASSLTSGISPYNEQFF. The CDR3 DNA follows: TGTGCCAGCAGCTTAACTAGCGGGATCTCACCCTACAATGAGCAGTTCTTC.